The 20 T cell receptor beta chains given below trace back to one sample, sequenced in a study of CD8 T cells in ankylosing spondylitis (dated by TCRdb to between 2016 and 2019). Their antigen targets remain unknown. Libraries were made using 5' RACE. The data were produced on an Illumina HiSeq 2500. The public reads were reanalyzed by TCRdb: fastp trimming at Q25, MiXCR alignment, in-frame beta chains only. Identical CDR3 protein sequences are pooled into one entry, listed with their most common genes and DNA. The sample table lists a few hundred thousand distinct CDR3 sequences, under 25% of them with a count of one. 16% of the sample comes from the top ten. The study at large found these results: A TCR beta motif of several highly homologous amino acid variants appeared characteristic of blood from ankylosing spondylitis patients.

Sequenced input: blood, either unsorted or a sorted T cell fraction (not recorded which). These receptors came from a male donor with ankylosing spondylitis.

The CDR3 loop reads CASSQAGGARPHTDTQYF. CDR3 DNA: TGTGCCAGCAGCCAAGCTGGGGGGGCAAGGCCCCACACAGATACGCAGTATTTT. V is TRBV3-1 and J is TRBJ2-3; possibly TRBD2 for D (7 bases). Deletions cut 1 base from V and 2 bases from J, with 19 bases between. CDR3 length equals 18 residues. Germline CDR1 LGHDT, CDR2 YNNKEL (reference sequence).

This clonotype was detected only a few times. In DNA, the CDR3 is TGTGCCAGCAGCTTAGATTCCTACTCCTACGAGCAGTACTTC. Translation gives CASSLDSYSYEQYF. The rearrangement joins TRBV7-2 to TRBJ2-7; D ambiguous. The CDR3 has 14 residues. Germline V lookup: CDR1 SGHTA, CDR2 FQGNSA. The V and J ends lost 1 base and 0 bases respectively, with 7 bases between them.

This chain connects TRBV20-1 to TRBJ1-4, with D uncertain. The CDR3 is 14 amino acids. CDR1 is DFQATT and CDR2 is SNEGSKA in the germline V gene (reference sequence). The germline V and J ends were trimmed by 6 bases and 5 bases, with 16 bases remaining between them. CDR3: CSAPTGSVNEKLFF. CDR3 bases: TGCAGTGCCCCCACCGGGAGCGTAAATGAAAAACTGTTTTTT.

The rearrangement uses TRBV6-2 or TRBV6-3 and TRBJ2-1; D call uncertain. The CDR3 consists of 11 residues. V was trimmed by 6 bases and J by 9 bases, leaving 9 bases between them. Germline V CDR1 and CDR2: MNHEY, SVGEGT. This CDR3 reads CASRIAGEQFF. CDR3 in DNA: TGTGCCAGCAGAATAGCCGGTGAGCAGTTCTTC.

This clonotype was recorded many times. The chain joins TRBV15 to TRBJ2-3; D possibly corresponds to TRBD2 (6 bases). This CDR3 has 15 amino acids. Germline lookup yields CDR1 LNHNV and CDR2 YYDKDF (reference sequence). V lost 3 bases to trimming and J lost 4 bases, with 14 bases between them. CDR3 residues: CATSSVAGWSDTQYF. CDR3 nucleotide sequence: TGTGCCACCAGCAGCGTCGCGGGGTGGTCAGATACGCAGTATTTT.

This clonotype was seen just once. J is TRBJ2-5 and V is TRBV6-1; D is ambiguous. CDR1 is MNHNS, CDR2 SASEGT, per germline. The CDR3 is 15 residues long. The ends were cut back, 5 bases at V and 1 base at J, with 14 bases in the middle. The CDR3 region is CASSPGELGQETQYF. For the CDR3, the DNA is TGTGCCAGCAGTCCGGGCGAGTTAGGCCAAGAGACCCAGTACTTC.

This clonotype was picked up a small number of times. The chain combines TRBV5-1 with TRBJ2-2; 14 bases map to TRBD2. The CDR3 is 18 amino acids. The J segment lost 7 bases and the V segment lost 4 bases, leaving 12 bases of the junction unmatched. Germline-derived CDR1 and CDR2 are SGHRS and YFSETQ. DNA of the CDR3: TGCGCCAGCAGCCCGTCCCTGGGACTAGCGGGAGCTGGCGGGGAGCTGTTTTTT. It translates to CASSPSLGLAGAGGELFF.

V and J are TRBV12-3 or TRBV12-4 and TRBJ1-5, with D uncertain. This CDR3 has 15 residues. Trimming took 3 bases from V and 2 from J, leaving 11 bases between them. In nucleotides, the CDR3 is TGTGCCAGCAGTTTTCAGGCGGCGCGCAATCAGCCCCAGCATTTT. The encoded protein is CASSFQAARNQPQHF.

This clonotype was observed at least ten times. The chain recombines TRBV2 with TRBJ2-4; TRBD2 matches at 11 bases. After removal of 7 bases from V and 8 bases from J, the junction contained 10 bases not matched to a gene. CDR3 length: 15 residues. Germline V gene lookup returns CDR1 SNHLY and CDR2 FYNNEI. The CDR3 region has the DNA TGTGCCAGCACCTTGGGACTAGCGGTCAAGGACATTCAGTACTTC. Encoded protein: CASTLGLAVKDIQYF. The whole variable domain, filled in from reference TRBV2 and TRBJ2-4, reads EPEVTQTPSHQVTQMGQEVILRCVPISNHLYFYWYRQILGQKVEFLVSFYNNEISEKSEIFDDQFSVERPDGSNFTLKIRSTKLEDSAMYFCASTLGLAVKDIQYFGAGTRLSVL.

This clonotype was counted only a few times. V is TRBV24-1 and J is TRBJ2-7, with a weak D call TRBD1 (6 bases). Germline values: CDR1 KGHDR, CDR2 SFDVKD. This CDR3 is 15 amino acids long. Trimming left V 3 bases short and J 1 base short, with 12 bases between. CDR3 DNA: TGTGCCACCAGTGATGTCAGGGGAAGTTCCTACGAGCAGTACTTC. Protein sequence: CATSDVRGSSYEQYF.

This clonotype was observed a handful of times. The V and J genes are TRBV7-2 and TRBJ2-1, with 10 bases aligning to TRBD2. V dropped 5 bases and J dropped 2; count of bases not matched to a gene: 3. The CDR3 covers 15 residues. CDR1 is SGHTA and CDR2 is FQGNSA in the germline V gene. The CDR3 here is CASSTGTSAYNEQFF. The CDR3 bases are TGTGCCAGCAGCACCGGGACTAGCGCCTACAATGAGCAGTTCTTC.

This rearrangement joins TRBV24-1 to TRBJ2-1; D remains unclear. The V gene lost 4 bases and the J gene lost 8 bases, with 11 bases spanning the gap. The CDR3 consists of 13 residues. Germline CDR1 and CDR2: KGHDR and SFDVKD. The CDR3: CATSDNAVDEQFF. In DNA, the CDR3 is TGTGCCACCAGTGACAATGCCGTAGATGAGCAGTTCTTC.

This clonotype has only a few counts. V gene TRBV20-1 combines with J gene TRBJ2-1, with a possible D match to TRBD2 (5 bases). The CDR3 loop spans 12 amino acids. Looked up from germline, CDR1 is DFQATT and CDR2 is SNEGSKA (reference sequence). V was clipped by 3 bases and J by 2 bases, with 5 bases between them. The CDR3 DNA sequence: TGCAGTGCTAGCGGGGCCTACAATGAGCAGTTCTTC. Amino acids: CSASGAYNEQFF.

This clonotype has only a few counts. V usage is TRBV4-3 and J usage is TRBJ2-1; possibly TRBD2 for D (6 bases). The CDR3 has 15 amino acids. Germline V CDR1 and CDR2: LGHNA, YSLEER. The V end was cut by 5 bases, the J end by 4 bases, with 15 bases between. The CDR3 reads CASSLRRDPYNEQFF. DNA of the CDR3: TGCGCCAGCAGCTTAAGGAGGGATCCATACAATGAGCAGTTCTTC.

This clonotype occurred a few times. No DNA is shown, since the ends of the CDR3 on it are uncertain; the CDR3 is the one TCRdb lists. This chain links TRBV6-1 with TRBJ1-4; TRBD1, the D gene given by the table, was not confirmed from the DNA. CDR1 is MNHNS and CDR2 is SASEGT in the germline V gene. The CDR3 extends over 15 residues, inclusive of both ends. CDR3 in amino acids: CASSPAPLRAGKLFF.

The chain couples TRBV29-1 to TRBJ2-7; TRBD2 matches at 13 bases. Trimming took 1 base from V and 8 from J; bases not matched to a gene: 2. Germline V gene data show CDR1 as SQVTM and CDR2 as ANQGSEA. The CDR3 consists of 13 residues. Written as DNA, the CDR3 is TGCAGCGTTGAAGGGACTAGCGGGAGTAAGCAGTACTTC. The encoded protein is CSVEGTSGSKQYF.

The chain carries TRBV9 and TRBJ1-4; D is uncertain. Germline assignment: CDR1 SGDLS and CDR2 YYNGEE. The CDR3 runs 14 residues. Trimming stripped 1 base from V and 0 bases from J, with 4 bases between. The DNA for the CDR3 is TGTGCCAGCAGCGTAACCGCAACTAATGAAAAACTGTTTTTT. Protein: CASSVTATNEKLFF. Complete variable domain (other parts from reference TRBV9 and TRBJ1-4): DSGVTQTPKHLITATGQRVTLRCSPRSGDLSVYWYQQSLDQGLQFLIQYYNGEERAKGNILERFSAQQFPDLHSELNLSSLELGDSALYFCASSVTATNEKLFFGSGTQLSVL.

This clonotype came up many times. The chain uses TRBV7-7 and TRBJ2-7; tentative D call: TRBD1 (6 bases). The CDR3 runs 14 residues. V was trimmed by 5 bases and J by 6 bases, leaving 17 bases between them. Looked up from germline, CDR1 is SSHAT and CDR2 is FNYEAQ (reference sequence). The CDR3, as DNA: TGTGCCAGCAGCCCGGGACATTTGGATTCCGAGCAGTACTTC. As protein: CASSPGHLDSEQYF.

The rearrangement joins TRBV20-1 to TRBJ2-6; D unresolved. From germline, CDR1 is DFQATT and CDR2 SNEGSKA (reference sequence). Trimming stripped 0 bases from V and 4 bases from J, with 10 bases between. The CDR3 extends over 15 amino acids. The CDR3 region is CSARDDSSGANVLTF. The CDR3 DNA sequence: TGCAGTGCTAGAGATGATAGCTCCGGGGCCAACGTCCTGACTTTC.

V gene TRBV7-9 combines with J gene TRBJ2-3; D possibly corresponds to TRBD2 (5 bases). From germline, CDR1 is SEHNR and CDR2 FQNEAQ (reference sequence). The CDR3 spans 15 residues. V shed 0 bases and J shed 6 bases, with 13 bases lying between them. CDR3: CASSLAESRGDTQYF. CDR3 DNA: TGTGCCAGCAGCTTAGCAGAGTCCCGCGGGGATACGCAGTATTTT.